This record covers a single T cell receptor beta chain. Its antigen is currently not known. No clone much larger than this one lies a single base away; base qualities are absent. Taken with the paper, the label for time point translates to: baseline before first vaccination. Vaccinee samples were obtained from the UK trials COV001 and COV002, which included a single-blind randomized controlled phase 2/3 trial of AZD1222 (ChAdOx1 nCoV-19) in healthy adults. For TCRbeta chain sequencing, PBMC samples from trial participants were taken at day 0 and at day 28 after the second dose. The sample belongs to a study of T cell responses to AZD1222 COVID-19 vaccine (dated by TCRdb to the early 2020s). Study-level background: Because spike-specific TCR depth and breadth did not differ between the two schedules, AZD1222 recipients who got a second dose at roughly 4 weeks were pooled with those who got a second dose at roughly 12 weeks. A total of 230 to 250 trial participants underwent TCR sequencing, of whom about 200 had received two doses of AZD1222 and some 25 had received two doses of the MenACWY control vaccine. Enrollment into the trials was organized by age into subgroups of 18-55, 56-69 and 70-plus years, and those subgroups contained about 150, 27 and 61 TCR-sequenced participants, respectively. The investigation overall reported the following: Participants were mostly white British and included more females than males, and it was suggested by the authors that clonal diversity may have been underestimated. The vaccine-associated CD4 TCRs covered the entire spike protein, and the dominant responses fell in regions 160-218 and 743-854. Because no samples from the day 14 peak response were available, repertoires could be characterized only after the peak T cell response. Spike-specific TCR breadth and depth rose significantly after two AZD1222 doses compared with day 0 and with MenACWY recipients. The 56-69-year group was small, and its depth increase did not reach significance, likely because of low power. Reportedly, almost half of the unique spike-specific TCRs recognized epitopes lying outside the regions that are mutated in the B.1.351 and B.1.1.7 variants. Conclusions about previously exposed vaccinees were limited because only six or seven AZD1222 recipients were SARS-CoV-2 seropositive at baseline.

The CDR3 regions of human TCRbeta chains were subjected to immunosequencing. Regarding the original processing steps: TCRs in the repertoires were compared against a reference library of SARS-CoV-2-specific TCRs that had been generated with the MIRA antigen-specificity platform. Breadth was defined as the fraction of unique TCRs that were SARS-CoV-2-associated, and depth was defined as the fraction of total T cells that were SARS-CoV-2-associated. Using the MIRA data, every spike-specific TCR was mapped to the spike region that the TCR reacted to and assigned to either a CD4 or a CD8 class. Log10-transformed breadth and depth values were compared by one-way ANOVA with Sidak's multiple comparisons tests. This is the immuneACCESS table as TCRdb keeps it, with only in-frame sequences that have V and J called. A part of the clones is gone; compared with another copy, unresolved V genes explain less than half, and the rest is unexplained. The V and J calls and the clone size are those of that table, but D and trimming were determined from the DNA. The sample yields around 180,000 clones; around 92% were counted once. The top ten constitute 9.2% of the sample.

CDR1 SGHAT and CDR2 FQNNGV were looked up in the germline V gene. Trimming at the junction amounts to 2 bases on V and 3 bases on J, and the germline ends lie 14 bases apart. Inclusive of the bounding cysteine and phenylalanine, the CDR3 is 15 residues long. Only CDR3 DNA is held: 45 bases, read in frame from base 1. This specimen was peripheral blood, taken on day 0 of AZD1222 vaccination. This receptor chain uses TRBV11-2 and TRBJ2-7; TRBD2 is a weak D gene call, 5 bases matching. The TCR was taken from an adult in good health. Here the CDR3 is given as CASSLRSSAGYEQYF. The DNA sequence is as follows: TGTGCCAGCAGCTTAAGGTCGTCGGCGGGCTACGAGCAGTACTTC.